One sample yielded the 16 T cell receptor beta chains listed below, sequenced in a study of shared clonotypes between healthy human individuals. TCRdb's copy holds only in-frame clones and misses some; the assay was immunoSEQ multiplex PCR. The sample yields fewer than 800,000 clones, roughly 94% seen once. In the naive CD8 group, cells lacked CD45RO and were positively selected for CCR7, so terminally differentiated effector memory CD45RA+ cells were left out. Sequencing used naive CD8+ T cells sorted from blood. Receptor source: a man between 25 and 39 years old in good health.

The J gene is TRBJ2-7, the V gene TRBV7-9; D is uncertain. Germline assignment: CDR1 SEHNR and CDR2 FQNEAQ (reference sequence). This CDR3 is 11 amino acids long. Trimming shortened V by 7 bases and J by 5 bases, and 9 bases separated the two germline ends. The CDR3 DNA reads as TGTGCCAGCACCCAGTCCGACGAGCAGTACTTC. Translation gives CASTQSDEQYF.

The CDR3 region has the DNA TGTGCCAGCAGCTTGCCCAGGGACACTGAAGCTTTCTTT. Protein: CASSLPRDTEAFF. The chain uses TRBV5-4 and TRBJ1-1; possible D gene TRBD1, 5 bases. The CDR3 covers 13 residues. Germline V gives CDR1 SGHNT, CDR2 YYREEE (reference sequence). Between the trimmed V and J ends, which lost 1 base and 3 bases, there was a span of 7 bases. Drawing the rest from reference TRBV5-4 and TRBJ1-1, the complete variable domain is ETGVTQSPTHLIKTRGQQVTLRCSSQSGHNTVSWYQQALGQGPQFIFQYYREEENGRGNFPPRFSGLQFPNYSSELNVNALELDDSALYLCASSLPRDTEAFFGQGTRLTVV.

As to this clone: Compared with germline, one end of the junction differs, possibly owing to a read error. Other DNA sequences in the sample encode the same CDR3. The V and J genes are TRBV11-2 and TRBJ2-3; 11 bases agree with TRBD2. There are 14 residues in the CDR3. Per germline, CDR1 SGHAT and CDR2 FQNNGV. CDR3 region: CASSLAGGTDTQYF. The CDR3 DNA follows: TGTGCCAGCAGTTTAGCGGGAGGGACAGATACGCAGTATTTT. Based on the CDR3 plus reference TRBV11-2 and TRBJ2-3, the full variable domain is EAGVAQSPRYKIIEKRQSVAFWCNPISGHATLYWYQQILGQGPKLLIQFQNNGVVDDSQLPKDRFSAERLKGVDSTLKIQPAKLEDSAVYLCASSLAGGTDTQYFGPGTRLTVL.

The chain links TRBV27 to TRBJ1-2, with a possible D match to TRBD1 (6 bases). Germline loops: CDR1 MNHEY, CDR2 SMNVEV (reference sequence). The length of the CDR3 is 11 residues. V lost 6 bases to trimming and J lost 7 bases, with 9 bases between them. The CDR3 nucleotides are TGTGCCAGCAGCGCAGGGGCTGGCTACACCTTC. This translates into CASSAGAGYTF.

The rearrangement joins TRBV27 to TRBJ2-7; 8 nucleotides line up with TRBD1. Trimming at V came to 8 bases and at J to 3 bases, leaving 18 bases not matched to a gene. This CDR3 is built from 17 residues. CDR1 is MNHEY, CDR2 SMNVEV, per germline (reference sequence). This CDR3 is CASEGLGQGRLYYEQYF. Here the CDR3 DNA reads TGTGCCAGCGAGGGCCTAGGACAGGGCAGGCTTTACTACGAGCAGTACTTC.

The chain joins TRBV19 to TRBJ2-2; D is ambiguous. The CDR3 has 16 amino acids. Germline V lookup: CDR1 LNHDA, CDR2 SQIVND (reference sequence). Deletions cut 0 bases from V and 1 base from J, with 9 bases between. CDR3 residues: CASSIEGAMNTGELFF. DNA of the CDR3: TGTGCCAGTAGTATAGAGGGCGCGATGAACACCGGGGAGCTGTTTTTT. The full variable domain, its missing parts supplied by reference TRBV19 and TRBJ2-2, is DGGITQSPKYLFRKEGQNVTLSCEQNLNHDAMYWYRQDPGQGLRLIYYSQIVNDFQKGDIAEGYSVSREKKESFPLTVTSAQKNPTAFYLCASSIEGAMNTGELFFGEGSRLTVL.

This rearrangement joins TRBV11-2 to TRBJ2-3; maybe TRBD1 (5 bases). Trimming cost V 2 bases and J 0 bases, with 18 bases left between them. Per germline, CDR1 SGHAT and CDR2 FQNNGV. This CDR3 is 18 amino acids long. The CDR3 coding sequence is TGTGCCAGCAGCTTATTCCAACAGGAGCCTTCTAGCACAGATACGCAGTATTTT. This gives the protein CASSLFQQEPSSTDTQYF.

The rearrangement joins TRBV19 to TRBJ2-1; D is possibly TRBD2 (6 bases). CDR3 size: 15 residues. The germline V gene has CDR1 LNHDA and CDR2 SQIVND (reference sequence). Trimming stripped 5 bases from V and 3 bases from J, with 14 bases between. As DNA, the CDR3 is TGTGCCAGTAGTCCACTGGGGGGTTACTACAATGAGCAGTTCTTC. This sequence encodes CASSPLGGYYNEQFF.

The chain employs TRBV2 and TRBJ2-7, with D unclear. V lost 1 base, J lost 2 bases, and 9 bases lay in between. This CDR3 is built from 14 residues. Germline V CDR1 and CDR2: SNHLY, FYNNEI. CDR3 in amino acids: CASSEGSTTYEQYF. DNA for the CDR3: TGTGCCAGCAGTGAAGGGAGTACTACCTACGAGCAGTACTTC.

The rearrangement links TRBV27 to TRBJ2-1; 9 bases are shared with TRBD1. Germline V gene sequence: CDR1 MNHEY, CDR2 SMNVEV (reference sequence). The V gene end was trimmed by 7 bases and the J gene end by 4 bases; junction bases not matched to a gene: 8. This CDR3 region has 15 residues. The CDR3 protein is CASKWGQGEYNEQFF. The CDR3 DNA reads TGTGCCAGCAAATGGGGACAGGGTGAATACAATGAGCAGTTCTTC.

This chain uses TRBV6-5 with TRBJ2-3, with D uncertain. Germline assignment: CDR1 MNHEY and CDR2 SVGAGI. The CDR3 spans 13 residues. Trimming shortened V by 5 bases and J by 6 bases, and 12 bases separated the two germline ends. The CDR3: CASSTSVADTQYF. DNA for the CDR3: TGTGCCAGCAGTACATCAGTGGCGGATACGCAGTATTTT.

The chain combines TRBV25-1 with TRBJ1-4, with TRBD1 matching 8 bases. V was clipped by 6 bases and J by 7 bases; unmatched bases: 10. This CDR3 region has 15 residues. Germline-derived CDR1 and CDR2 are MGHDK and SYGVNS. The CDR3 loop reads CASRGGDRGSEKLFF. For the CDR3, the DNA is TGTGCCAGCAGGGGGGGCGACAGGGGAAGTGAAAAACTGTTTTTT.

The chain is built from TRBV28 and TRBJ2-1; no definite D call. Germline V gene data show CDR1 as MDHEN and CDR2 as SYDVKM. The length of the CDR3 is 15 residues. V shed 6 bases and J shed 4 bases, with 16 bases lying between them. CDR3 nucleotides: TGTGCCAGCAGAGACCTAGAATTATTTTACAATGAGCAGTTCTTC. Protein sequence: CASRDLELFYNEQFF.

V and J are TRBV5-8 and TRBJ2-3; D remains ambiguous. The CDR3 runs 14 residues. Trimming took 8 bases from V and 2 from J, leaving 15 bases between them. Germline CDR1 reads SGHTS; CDR2 reads YDEGEE. CDR3 sequence: CARHRPSFTDTQYF. CDR3 coding DNA: TGTGCCAGACACCGGCCCTCATTCACAGATACGCAGTATTTT.

The chain uses TRBV27 and TRBJ2-7; 11 nucleotides match TRBD2. The germline V gene encodes CDR1 MNHEY and CDR2 SMNVEV (reference sequence). This CDR3 region has 15 residues. J gave up 3 bases and V 3 bases, and 4 bases lay outside the gene matches. In DNA form, the CDR3 reads TGTGCCAGCAGTTTCCTTGGACTAGCGGGCTACGAGCAGTACTTC. It codes for CASSFLGLAGYEQYF.

The J gene is TRBJ1-2, the V gene TRBV9; 8 nucleotides agree with TRBD1. The V and J ends lost 2 bases and 6 bases, in that order; junction bases with no gene match: 9. From germline, CDR1 is SGDLS and CDR2 YYNGEE. The CDR3 has 15 residues. This chain's CDR3 is CASSVRTDRGHGYTF. The CDR3 region has the DNA TGTGCCAGCAGCGTCCGTACCGACAGGGGTCATGGCTACACCTTC. The complete variable domain, with remaining parts taken from reference TRBV9 and TRBJ1-2, reads DSGVTQTPKHLITATGQRVTLRCSPRSGDLSVYWYQQSLDQGLQFLIQYYNGEERAKGNILERFSAQQFPDLHSELNLSSLELGDSALYFCASSVRTDRGHGYTFGSGTRLTVV.